One and the same sample provided the 8 T cell receptor beta chains below, sequenced in a study of blood T cell repertoires in COVID-19. The repertoire was sequenced with immunoSEQ multiplex PCR; TCRdb's copy has only in-frame clones and lacks some. Of 250,000 to 350,000 clones listed, about 90% are singletons. Sequenced sample: PBMCs or T cells enriched from blood (not recorded which). The receptors shown here come from a woman in her late teens or twenties with acute COVID-19.

V and J are TRBV5-5 and TRBJ1-5, with 11 nucleotides matching TRBD1. The germline V gene has CDR1 SGHKS and CDR2 YYEKEE (reference sequence). The CDR3 is made up of 19 amino acids. V lost 4 bases to trimming and J lost 0 bases; unmatched junction nucleotides: 12. The CDR3 sequence: CASSHWTGGAPLSNQPQHF. The CDR3 region has the DNA TGTGCCAGCAGCCACTGGACAGGGGGCGCGCCCCTTAGCAATCAGCCCCAGCATTTT.

This rearrangement joins TRBV7-6 to TRBJ2-1; 11 nucleotides align to TRBD2. V trimming: 5 bases; J trimming: 5 bases; junction bases outside the gene matches: 8. The CDR3 covers 16 residues. Germline V CDR1 and CDR2: SGHVS, FNYEAQ. CDR3 amino acids: CASSDRLAGNHNEQFF. The DNA for the CDR3 is TGTGCCAGCAGCGACAGACTAGCGGGAAACCACAATGAGCAGTTCTTC. Based on the CDR3 plus reference TRBV7-6 and TRBJ2-1, the full variable domain is GAGVSQSPRYKVTKRGQDVALRCDPISGHVSLYWYRQALGQGPEFLTYFNYEAQQDKSGLPNDRFSAERPEGSISTLTIQRTEQRDSAMYRCASSDRLAGNHNEQFFGPGTRLTVL.

This clone was seen only a few times. The chain combines TRBV16 with TRBJ1-3; weak D call: TRBD1 (6 bases). The CDR3 has 15 amino acids. Germline assignment: CDR1 KGHSY and CDR2 FQNENV. V lost 3 bases and J 4 bases, leaving 13 bases between the germline ends. CDR3 residues: CASSHTSGDGNTIYF. CDR3 coding DNA: TGTGCCAGCAGCCACACTTCAGGGGACGGAAACACCATATATTTT.

V is TRBV5-1 and J is TRBJ1-3; TRBD1 aligns across 9 bases. Germline trimming cut 4 bases from V and 6 bases from J; bases unmatched to any gene: 14. The CDR3 contains 17 residues. CDR1 is SGHRS, CDR2 YFSETQ, per germline. CDR3 nucleotides: TGCGCCAGCAGCCGCGAGGGGACAGGGCACATTTCAAACACCATATATTTT. It encodes CASSREGTGHISNTIYF.

This sequence joins TRBV6-5 and TRBJ1-2; D is unresolved. The CDR3 has 14 residues. Trimming pared 2 bases from V and 2 bases from J, leaving 9 bases between. CDR1 and CDR2 (germline): MNHEY, SVGAGI. CDR3 nucleotide sequence: TGTGCCAGCAGTTACGGACGGGAAAACTATGGCTACACCTTC. As protein: CASSYGRENYGYTF.

Points on this clone: Sequence at one end of the junction differs from germline and may be a read error. The chain joins TRBV19 to TRBJ2-7; maybe TRBD2 (6 bases). Germline V gives CDR1 LNHDA, CDR2 SQIVND (reference sequence). CDR3 length equals 14 residues. Here the CDR3 DNA reads TGTGCCAGCAGTAACATGGCGGGGCCCTACGAGCAGTACTTC. It encodes CASSNMAGPYEQYF.

About this clone: Germline and junction disagree at one end, which may indicate a read error. The chain has TRBV7-7 and TRBJ2-3, with D maybe TRBD2 (6 bases). In germline, CDR1 is SSHAT, CDR2 FNYEAQ (reference sequence). The CDR3 contains 15 residues. CDR3 sequence (DNA): TGTGCTAGCAGCCCCACGGGGGAAGGCACAGATACGCAGTATTTT. This codes for CASSPTGEGTDTQYF. Based on the CDR3 plus reference TRBV7-7 and TRBJ2-3, the full variable domain is GAGVSQSPRYKVTKRGQDVTLRCDPISSHATLYWYQQALGQGPEFLTYFNYEAQPDKSGLPSDRFSAERPEGSISTLTIQRTEQRDSAMYRCASSPTGEGTDTQYFGPGTRLTVL.

In its sample, this clone was seen a few times. The V and J genes are TRBV6-5 and TRBJ2-6; the D gene is possibly TRBD1 (6 bases). The CDR3 length is 15 residues. The V gene lost 6 bases and the J gene lost 1 base, with 10 bases spanning the gap. Germline V CDR1 and CDR2: MNHEY, SVGAGI. Here the CDR3 reads CASRPGTSGANVLTF. The CDR3 DNA is TGTGCCAGCAGACCGGGGACATCTGGGGCCAACGTCCTGACTTTC.